The 6 T cell receptor beta chains given below trace back to one sample, sequenced in a study of cytomegalovirus exposure and HLA in healthy donors. PCR primers comprised 60 Vbeta and 13 Jbeta primers. Method: immunoSEQ multiplex PCR; TCRdb's copy keeps in-frame clones and lacks some. Here the sample spans 100,000 to 150,000 clones, roughly 82% being singletons. Sequenced: PBMCs. The receptors here all came from a male donor in good health and CMV-seropositive.

The genes are TRBV9 and TRBJ2-5; 7 positions match TRBD1. V lost 4 bases to trimming and J lost 5 bases; unmatched junction nucleotides: 11. The CDR3 consists of 15 residues. Looked up from germline, CDR1 is SGDLS and CDR2 is YYNGEE. This CDR3 reads CASSSQPGTDETQYF. The CDR3 DNA is TGTGCCAGCAGCTCTCAACCCGGGACAGATGAGACCCAGTACTTC.

This clone was counted only a few times. The chain combines TRBV4-2 with TRBJ2-7; 11 bases align to TRBD2. The CDR3 length is 16 residues. Trimming removed 0 bases from V and 4 bases from J; junction bases left unmatched: 5. Germline V gives CDR1 LGHNA, CDR2 YNFKEQ. The CDR3 DNA reads as TGTGCCAGCAGCCAAGATTTAGCGGGAGGGCAGTACGAGCAGTACTTC. Residues: CASSQDLAGGQYEQYF.

This chain joins TRBV19 and TRBJ2-4; D gene unclear. The CDR3 loop spans 16 amino acids. V was trimmed by 3 bases and J by 1 base, leaving 13 bases between them. In germline, CDR1 is LNHDA, CDR2 SQIVND (reference sequence). DNA for the CDR3: TGTGCCAGTAGTATTTCCCAGGAAAGGGCCAAAAACATTCAGTACTTC. Its translation: CASSISQERAKNIQYF.

The CDR3: CASSTGTEPNEQFF. DNA of the CDR3: TGTGCCAGCAGCACCGGGACAGAACCTAATGAGCAGTTCTTC. The chain combines TRBV6-6 with TRBJ2-1, with 7 bases identical to TRBD1. Trimming cost V 6 bases and J 7 bases; bases outside gene matches: 9. Germline values: CDR1 MNHNY, CDR2 SVGAGI (reference sequence). CDR3 length: 14 residues.

The rearrangement uses TRBV7-2 and TRBJ2-7; no firm D call. The germline CDR1 and CDR2 sequences are SGHTA and FQGNSA. V lost 3 bases and J 5 bases, leaving 8 bases between the germline ends. The CDR3 has 12 amino acids. The CDR3 protein is CASSLGLHEQYF. Here the CDR3 DNA reads TGTGCCAGCAGCTTGGGCCTTCACGAGCAGTACTTC. Drawing the rest from reference TRBV7-2 and TRBJ2-7, the complete variable domain is GAGVSQSPSNKVTEKGKDVELRCDPISGHTALYWYRQSLGQGLEFLIYFQGNSAPDKSGLPSDRFSAERTGGSVSTLTIQRTQQEDSAVYLCASSLGLHEQYFGPGTRLTVT.

The chain uses TRBV21-1 and TRBJ2-7; TRBD1, the table's D call, lacks a check against the DNA. TRBV21-1 is deemed a pseudogene. The CDR3 is 17 residues long. The CDR3 bases are TGTGCCAGCAGCAAACCGTCCGGGACAGGATTATCCTACGAGCAGTACTTC. It is translated as CASSKPSGTGLSYEQYF.